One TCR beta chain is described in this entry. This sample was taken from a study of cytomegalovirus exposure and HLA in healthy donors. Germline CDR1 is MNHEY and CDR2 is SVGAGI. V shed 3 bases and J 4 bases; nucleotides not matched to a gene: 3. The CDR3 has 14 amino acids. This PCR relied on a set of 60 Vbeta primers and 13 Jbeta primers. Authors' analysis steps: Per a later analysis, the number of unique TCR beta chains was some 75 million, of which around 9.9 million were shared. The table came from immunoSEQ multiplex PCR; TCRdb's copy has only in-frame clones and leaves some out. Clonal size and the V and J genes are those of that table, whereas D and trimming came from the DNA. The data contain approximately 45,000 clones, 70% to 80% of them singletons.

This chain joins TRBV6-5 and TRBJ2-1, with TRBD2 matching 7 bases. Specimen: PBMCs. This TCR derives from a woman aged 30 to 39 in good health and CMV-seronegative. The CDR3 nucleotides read TGTGCCAGCAGTTATTGGCGGGGGTACAATGAGCAGTTCTTC. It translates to CASSYWRGYNEQFF.